The clone carrying this T cell receptor (beta chain) occurred a few times. Its antigen is not known. The entry originates in a study of T-cell memory formation after mild COVID-19. Study-level results: Later expanders leaned CD4+, whereas day 15 to 85 contracting clones were balanced CD4/CD8.

Germline V gives CDR1 PRHDT, CDR2 FYEKMQ (reference sequence). The CDR3 has 16 amino acids. Trimming pared 4 bases from V and 0 bases from J, leaving 15 bases between. TCRdb used MiXCR to reprocess the 5' RACE reads, holding one entry per CDR3 protein. There are 350,000 or so distinct CDR3 sequences in the sample; roughly 13% occur only once, and around a fifth lies in the top ten. The chain links TRBV13 to TRBJ2-5; D might be TRBD1 (5 bases). Sequencing was performed on PBMCs or a T cell subset sorted from them (not recorded which). The TCR comes from a man between 18 and 35 years old who had mild COVID-19 (a few samples of this study predate the infection). Cell type and time point are not known. For the CDR3, the DNA is TGTGCCAGCAGCTCCGCAGGGTCAAGCTACCAAGAGACCCAGTACTTC. Translation: CASSSAGSSYQETQYF.